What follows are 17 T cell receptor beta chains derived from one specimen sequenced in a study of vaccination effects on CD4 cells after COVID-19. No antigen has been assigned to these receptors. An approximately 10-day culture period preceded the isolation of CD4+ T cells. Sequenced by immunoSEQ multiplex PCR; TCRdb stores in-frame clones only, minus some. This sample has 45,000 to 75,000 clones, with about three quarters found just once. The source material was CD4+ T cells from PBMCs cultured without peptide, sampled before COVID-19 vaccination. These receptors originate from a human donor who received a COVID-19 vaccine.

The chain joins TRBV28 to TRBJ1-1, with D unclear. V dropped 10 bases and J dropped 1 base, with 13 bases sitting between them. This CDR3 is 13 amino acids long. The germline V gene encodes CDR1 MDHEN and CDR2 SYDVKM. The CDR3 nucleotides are TGTGCCACCAAAACCGGGCCGAACACTGAAGCTTTCTTT. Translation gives CATKTGPNTEAFF.

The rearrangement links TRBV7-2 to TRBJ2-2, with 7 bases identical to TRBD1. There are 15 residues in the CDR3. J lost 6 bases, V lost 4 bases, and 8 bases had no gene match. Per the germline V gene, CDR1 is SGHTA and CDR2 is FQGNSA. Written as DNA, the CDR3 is TGTGCCAGCAGCTCCGACAGGGCATTACCCGGGGAGCTGTTTTTT. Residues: CASSSDRALPGELFF.

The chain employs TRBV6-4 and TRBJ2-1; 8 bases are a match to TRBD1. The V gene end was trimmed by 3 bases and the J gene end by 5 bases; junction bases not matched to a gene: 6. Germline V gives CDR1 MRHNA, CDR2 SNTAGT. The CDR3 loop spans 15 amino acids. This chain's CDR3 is CASSDSGTGNNEQFF. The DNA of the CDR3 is TGTGCCAGCAGTGATTCTGGGACAGGAAACAATGAGCAGTTCTTC.

CDR3 coding DNA: TGTGCCAGCACCCAACAGGGGGCTGGCAATCAGCCCCAGCATTTT. Translating gives CASTQQGAGNQPQHF. The V call is TRBV7-8, the J call TRBJ1-5, with 9 positions matching TRBD1. Per germline, CDR1 SGHVS and CDR2 FQNEAQ. Trimming at V came to 7 bases and at J to 2 bases, leaving 6 bases not matched to a gene. CDR3 length: 15 residues.

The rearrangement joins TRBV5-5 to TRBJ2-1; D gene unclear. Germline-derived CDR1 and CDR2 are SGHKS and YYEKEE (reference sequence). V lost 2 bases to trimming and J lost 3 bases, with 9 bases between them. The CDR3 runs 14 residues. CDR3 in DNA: TGTGCCAGCAGCTTCAAAGGGAACTACAATGAGCAGTTCTTC. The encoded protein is CASSFKGNYNEQFF.

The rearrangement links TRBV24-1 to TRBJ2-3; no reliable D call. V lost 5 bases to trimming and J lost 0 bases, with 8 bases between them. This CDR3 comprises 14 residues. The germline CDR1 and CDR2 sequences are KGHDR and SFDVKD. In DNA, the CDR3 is TGTGCCACCAGTGGGGCAGGAAGCACAGATACGCAGTATTTT. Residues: CATSGAGSTDTQYF.

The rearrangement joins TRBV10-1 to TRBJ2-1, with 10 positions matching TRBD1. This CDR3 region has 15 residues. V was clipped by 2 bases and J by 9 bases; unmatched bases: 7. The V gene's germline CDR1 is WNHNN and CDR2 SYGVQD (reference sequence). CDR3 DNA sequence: TGCGCCAGCAGTGAGCCGGGACAGGGGTTGGGTGAGCAGTTCTTC. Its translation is CASSEPGQGLGEQFF.

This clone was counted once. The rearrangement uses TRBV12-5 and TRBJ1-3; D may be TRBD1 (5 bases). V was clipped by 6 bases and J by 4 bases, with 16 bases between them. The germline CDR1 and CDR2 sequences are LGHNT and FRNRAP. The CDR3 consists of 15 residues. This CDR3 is CASGLHRTTGNTIYF. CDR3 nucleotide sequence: TGTGCTAGTGGCCTCCATCGGACAACGGGAAACACCATATATTTT. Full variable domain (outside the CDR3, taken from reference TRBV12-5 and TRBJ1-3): DARVTQTPRHKVTEMGQEVTMRCQPILGHNTVFWYRQTMMQGLELLAYFRNRAPLDDSGMPKDRFSAEMPDATLATLKIQPSEPRDSAVYFCASGLHRTTGNTIYFGEGSWLTVV.

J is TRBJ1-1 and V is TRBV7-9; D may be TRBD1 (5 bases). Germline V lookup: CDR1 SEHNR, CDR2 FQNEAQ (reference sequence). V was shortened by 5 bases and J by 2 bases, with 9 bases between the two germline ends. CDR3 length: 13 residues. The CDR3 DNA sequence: TGTGCCAGCAGCCAACAGGAAAACACTGAAGCTTTCTTT. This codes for CASSQQENTEAFF.

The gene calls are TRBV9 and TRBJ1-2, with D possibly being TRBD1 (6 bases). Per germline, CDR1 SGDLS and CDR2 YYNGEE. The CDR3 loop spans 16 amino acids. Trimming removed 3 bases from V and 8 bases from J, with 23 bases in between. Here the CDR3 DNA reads TGTGCCAGCAGCGCCCGAAGGGCGGGACTAGGGGGAGGCTACACCTTC. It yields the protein CASSARRAGLGGGYTF.

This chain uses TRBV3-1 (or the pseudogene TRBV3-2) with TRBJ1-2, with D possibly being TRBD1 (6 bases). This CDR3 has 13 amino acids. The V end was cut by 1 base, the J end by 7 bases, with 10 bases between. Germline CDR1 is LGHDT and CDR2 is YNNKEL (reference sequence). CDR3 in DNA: TGTGCCAGCAGCCAAGGGACAGTTCGTGGCTACACCTTC. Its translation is CASSQGTVRGYTF.

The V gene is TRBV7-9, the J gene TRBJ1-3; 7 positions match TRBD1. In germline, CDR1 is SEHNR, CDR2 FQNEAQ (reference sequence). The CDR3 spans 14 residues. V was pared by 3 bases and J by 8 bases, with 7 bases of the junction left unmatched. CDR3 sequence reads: CASSFRDSRDTIYF. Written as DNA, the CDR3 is TGTGCCAGCAGCTTTAGGGACAGCCGAGACACCATATATTTT.

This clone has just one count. The CDR3 spells CASSLGGGAYEQYV. The CDR3 region has the DNA TGTGCCAGCAGCTTAGGGGGGGGCGCCTACGAGCAGTACGTC. The chain uses TRBV7-8 and TRBJ2-7; possibly TRBD2 for D (7 bases). The CDR3 runs to 14 residues. V lost 1 base and J 2 bases, leaving 9 bases between the germline ends. Germline V lookup: CDR1 SGHVS, CDR2 FQNEAQ.

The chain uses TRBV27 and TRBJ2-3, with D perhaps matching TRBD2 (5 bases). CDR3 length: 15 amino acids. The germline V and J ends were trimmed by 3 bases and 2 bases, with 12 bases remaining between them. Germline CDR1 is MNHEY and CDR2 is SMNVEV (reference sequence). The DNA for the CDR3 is TGTGCCAGCAGTTTGAGTCGGGGTGACACAGATACGCAGTATTTT. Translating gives CASSLSRGDTDTQYF.

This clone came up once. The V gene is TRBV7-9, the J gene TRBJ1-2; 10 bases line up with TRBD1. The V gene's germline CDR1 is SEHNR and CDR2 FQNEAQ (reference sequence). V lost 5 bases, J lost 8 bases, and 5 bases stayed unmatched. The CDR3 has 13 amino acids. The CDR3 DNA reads TGTGCCAGCAGCCTAGGGACAGGGGAAGGCTACACCTTC. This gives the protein CASSLGTGEGYTF.

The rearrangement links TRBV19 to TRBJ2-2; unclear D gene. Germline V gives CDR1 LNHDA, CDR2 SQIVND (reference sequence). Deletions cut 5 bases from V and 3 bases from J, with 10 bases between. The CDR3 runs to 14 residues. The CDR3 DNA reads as TGTGCCAGTAGTGATCTTGCCGACACCGGGGAGCTGTTTTTT. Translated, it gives CASSDLADTGELFF.

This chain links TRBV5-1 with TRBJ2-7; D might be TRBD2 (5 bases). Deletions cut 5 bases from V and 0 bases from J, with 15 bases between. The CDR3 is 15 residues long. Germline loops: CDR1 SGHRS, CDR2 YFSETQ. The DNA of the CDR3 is TGCGCCAGCAGGCGAGGGCTAGGAGACTCCTACGAGCAGTACGTC. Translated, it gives CASRRGLGDSYEQYV.